This T cell receptor (beta chain) derives from a study of cytomegalovirus exposure and HLA in healthy donors. It was with 60 Vbeta and 13 Jbeta primers that the PCR ran. This table comes from immunoSEQ multiplex PCR, and its TCRdb copy is limited to in-frame clones, with some not included. Of 180,000 or so clones listed, 82% are singletons. The V and J ends lost 3 bases and 3 bases, in that order; junction bases with no gene match: 4. The CDR3 consists of 15 residues. The germline CDR1 and CDR2 sequences are MNHNS and SASEGT. This TCR was recovered from a male donor in good health and CMV-seronegative. Sequencing was performed on PBMCs. This chain connects TRBV6-1 to TRBJ1-5; 8 bases match TRBD1. The CDR3 DNA is TGTGCCAGCAGTGACGCAGGGGGCCTCAATCAGCCCCAGCATTTT. This gives the protein CASSDAGGLNQPQHF.